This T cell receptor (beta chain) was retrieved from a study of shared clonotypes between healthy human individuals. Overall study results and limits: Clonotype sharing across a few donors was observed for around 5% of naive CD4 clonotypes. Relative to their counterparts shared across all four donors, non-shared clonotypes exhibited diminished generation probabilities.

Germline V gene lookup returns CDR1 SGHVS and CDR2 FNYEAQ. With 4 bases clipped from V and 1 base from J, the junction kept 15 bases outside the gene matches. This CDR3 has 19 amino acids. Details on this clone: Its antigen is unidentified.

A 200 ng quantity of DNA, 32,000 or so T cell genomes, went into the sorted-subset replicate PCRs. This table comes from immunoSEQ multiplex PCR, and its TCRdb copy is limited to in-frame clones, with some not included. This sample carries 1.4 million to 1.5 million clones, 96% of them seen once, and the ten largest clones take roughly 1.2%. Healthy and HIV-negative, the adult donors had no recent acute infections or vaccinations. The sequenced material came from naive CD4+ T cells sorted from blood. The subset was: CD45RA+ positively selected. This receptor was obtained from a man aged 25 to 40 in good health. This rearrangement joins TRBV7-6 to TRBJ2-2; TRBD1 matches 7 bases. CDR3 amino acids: CASSSLMVWTGLNTGELFF. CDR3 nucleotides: TGTGCCAGCAGCTCGTTAATGGTCTGGACAGGCTTGAACACCGGGGAGCTGTTTTTT.